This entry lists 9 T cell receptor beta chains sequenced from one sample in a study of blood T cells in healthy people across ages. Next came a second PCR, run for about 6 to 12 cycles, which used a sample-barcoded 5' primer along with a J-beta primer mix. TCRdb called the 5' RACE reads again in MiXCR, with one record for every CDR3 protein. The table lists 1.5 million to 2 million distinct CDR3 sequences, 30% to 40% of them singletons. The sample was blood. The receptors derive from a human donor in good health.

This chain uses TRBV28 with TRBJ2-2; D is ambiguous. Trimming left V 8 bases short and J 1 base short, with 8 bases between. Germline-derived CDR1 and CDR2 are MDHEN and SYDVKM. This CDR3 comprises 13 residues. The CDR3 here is CASGEVNTGELFF. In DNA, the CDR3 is TGTGCCAGCGGAGAAGTGAACACCGGGGAGCTGTTTTTT.

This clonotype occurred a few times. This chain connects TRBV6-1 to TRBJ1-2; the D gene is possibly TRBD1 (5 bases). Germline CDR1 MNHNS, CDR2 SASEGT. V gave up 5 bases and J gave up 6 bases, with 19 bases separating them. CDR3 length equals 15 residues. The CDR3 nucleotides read TGTGCCAGCAGTCTGCGGGGGGGAGGCAGGGATGGCTACACCTTC. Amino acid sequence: CASSLRGGGRDGYTF.

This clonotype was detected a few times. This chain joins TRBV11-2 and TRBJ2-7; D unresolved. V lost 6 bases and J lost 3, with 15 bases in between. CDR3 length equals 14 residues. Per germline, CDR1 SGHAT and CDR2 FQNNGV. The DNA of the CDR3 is TGTGCCAGCAGTGACCGCCCCATGGGCTACGAGCAGTACTTC. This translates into CASSDRPMGYEQYF.

For the CDR3, the DNA is TGTGCCAGCAGTTACACGGTGGATCAGCCCCAGCATTTT. Its protein is CASSYTVDQPQHF. The chain employs TRBV6-6 and TRBJ1-5; D is undetermined. The germline V and J ends were trimmed by 2 bases and 5 bases, with 7 bases remaining between them. The length of the CDR3 is 13 residues. Germline CDR1 reads MNHNY; CDR2 reads SVGAGI (reference sequence).

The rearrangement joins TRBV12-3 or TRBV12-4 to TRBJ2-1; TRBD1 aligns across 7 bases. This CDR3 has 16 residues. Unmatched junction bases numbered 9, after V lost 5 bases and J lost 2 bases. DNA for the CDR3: TGTGCCAGCAGTCTCCCGACAGGGCTGGCCTACAATGAGCAGTTCTTC. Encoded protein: CASSLPTGLAYNEQFF.

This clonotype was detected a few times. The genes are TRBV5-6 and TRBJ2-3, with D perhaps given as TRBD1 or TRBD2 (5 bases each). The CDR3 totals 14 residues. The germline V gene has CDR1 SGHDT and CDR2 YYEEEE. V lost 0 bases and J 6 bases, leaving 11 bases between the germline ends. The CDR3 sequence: CASSLDSWGDTQYF. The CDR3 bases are TGTGCCAGCAGCTTGGATTCATGGGGGGATACGCAGTATTTT. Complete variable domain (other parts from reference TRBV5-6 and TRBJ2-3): DAGVTQSPTHLIKTRGQQVTLRCSPKSGHDTVSWYQQALGQGPQFIFQYYEEEERQRGNFPDRFSGHQFPNYSSELNVNALLLGDSALYLCASSLDSWGDTQYFGPGTRLTVL.

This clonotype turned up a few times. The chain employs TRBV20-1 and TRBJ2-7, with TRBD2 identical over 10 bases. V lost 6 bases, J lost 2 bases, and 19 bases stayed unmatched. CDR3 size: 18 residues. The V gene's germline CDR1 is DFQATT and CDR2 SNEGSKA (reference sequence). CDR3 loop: CSANSFITSGGDTYEQYF. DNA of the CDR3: TGCAGTGCCAACAGCTTTATAACGAGCGGGGGGGATACCTACGAGCAGTACTTC.

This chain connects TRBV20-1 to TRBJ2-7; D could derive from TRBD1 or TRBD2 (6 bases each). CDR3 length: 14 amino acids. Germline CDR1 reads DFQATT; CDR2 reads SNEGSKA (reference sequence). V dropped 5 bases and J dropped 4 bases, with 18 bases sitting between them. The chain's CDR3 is CSAGGAGTLYEQYF. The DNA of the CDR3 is TGCAGTGCTGGAGGGGCCGGGACACTATACGAGCAGTACTTC.

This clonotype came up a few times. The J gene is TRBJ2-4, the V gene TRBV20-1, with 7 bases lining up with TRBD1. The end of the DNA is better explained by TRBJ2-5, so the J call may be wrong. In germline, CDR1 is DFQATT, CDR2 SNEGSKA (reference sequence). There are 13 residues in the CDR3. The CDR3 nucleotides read TGCAGTGCTTGGGACAGTCTCCAAGAGACCCAGTACTTC. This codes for CSAWDSLQETQYF.